These 2 T cell receptor beta chains came from one sample sequenced in a study of blood T cells in healthy people across ages. It was with a sample-barcoded 5' primer and a J-beta primer mix that a second PCR of roughly 7 to 12 cycles was run. TCRdb re-analysed the 5' RACE reads in MiXCR, keeping a single row per CDR3 protein. The sample lists about 680,000 distinct CDR3 sequences; approximately 50% were seen once. The sample comprised blood. Receptor source: a woman aged 55-70 years in good health.

The chain employs TRBV6-2 or TRBV6-3 and TRBJ2-1, with a weak D call TRBD1 (7 bases). V lost 11 bases to trimming and J lost 5 bases, with 16 bases between them. CDR3 length equals 13 residues. The germline V gene has CDR1 MNHEY and CDR2 SVGEGT. The CDR3 sequence: CAGAGGGNNEQFF. Here the CDR3 DNA reads TGTGCCGGTGCAGGGGGAGGAAACAATGAGCAGTTCTTC.

In this sample, this clonotype turned up a few times. The gene calls are TRBV4-1 and TRBJ2-3; D is undetermined. The CDR3 length is 14 residues. V was trimmed by 0 bases and J by 11 bases, leaving 15 bases between them. Per the germline V gene, CDR1 is MGHRA and CDR2 is YSYEKL. CDR3 coding DNA: TGCGCCAGCAGCCAAGAATCGGCCGTAAGCTTGCAGTATTTT. Translated: CASSQESAVSLQYF.